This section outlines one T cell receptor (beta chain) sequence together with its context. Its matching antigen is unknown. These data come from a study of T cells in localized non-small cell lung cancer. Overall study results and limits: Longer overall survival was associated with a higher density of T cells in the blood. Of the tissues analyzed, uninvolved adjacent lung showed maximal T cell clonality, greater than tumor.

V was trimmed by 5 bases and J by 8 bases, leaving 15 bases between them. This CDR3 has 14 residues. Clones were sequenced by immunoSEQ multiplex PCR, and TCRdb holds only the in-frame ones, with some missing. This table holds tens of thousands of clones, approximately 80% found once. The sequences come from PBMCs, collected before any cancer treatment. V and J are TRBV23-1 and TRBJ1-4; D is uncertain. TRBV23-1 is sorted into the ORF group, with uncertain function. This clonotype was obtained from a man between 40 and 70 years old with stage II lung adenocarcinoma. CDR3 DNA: TGCGCCAGCAGTAGGTTGGCTTACGGGGAAAAACTGTTTTTT. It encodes CASSRLAYGEKLFF.